The 26 T cell receptor beta chains listed next were all sequenced from one sample in a study of identical twins. TCRdb recomputed calls from the 5' RACE reads with MiXCR, one row per CDR3 protein. The sample holds roughly 710,000 distinct CDR3 sequences, around 6% seen once. The sample comprised naive T cells sorted from blood. The receptor set was obtained from a man between 18 and 35 years old in good health.

There are many counts of this clonotype. The V and J genes are TRBV6-5 and TRBJ2-5; weak D call: TRBD2 (5 bases). CDR1 is MNHEY and CDR2 is SVGAGI in the germline V gene. Deletions cut 4 bases from V and 7 bases from J, with 16 bases between. The CDR3 sequence is 14 residues long. The CDR3 DNA sequence: TGTGCCAGCAGTTTCGGGATCCACAATAGGACCCAGTACTTC. This codes for CASSFGIHNRTQYF.

This clonotype was found many times. This chain links TRBV12-3 or TRBV12-4 with TRBJ2-7; 9 nucleotides match TRBD1. J gave up 5 bases and V 6 bases, and 8 bases lay outside the gene matches. This CDR3 comprises 14 residues. CDR3 amino acids: CASSQGQGIHEQYF. The DNA of the CDR3 is TGTGCCAGCAGCCAGGGACAGGGAATCCACGAGCAGTACTTC.

The sample holds a few counts of this clonotype. The chain joins TRBV5-1 to TRBJ1-1; possibly TRBD1 for D (5 bases). V was cut by 1 base and J by 5 bases, with 21 bases left in between. Germline V lookup: CDR1 SGHRS, CDR2 YFSETQ. CDR3 size: 17 residues. DNA of the CDR3: TGCGCCAGCAGCTTGTTCGGCGACACGGCAGGGCTGACTGAAGCTTTCTTT. It translates to CASSLFGDTAGLTEAFF.

This clonotype was detected only a few times. This chain links TRBV15 with TRBJ2-1, with D uncertain. Between the trimmed V and J ends, which lost 3 bases and 4 bases, there was a span of 7 bases. Germline CDR1 and CDR2: LNHNV and YYDKDF (reference sequence). The CDR3 is 13 amino acids. Written as DNA, the CDR3 is TGTGCCACCAGCAGTATCAAATACAATGAGCAGTTCTTC. Its protein is CATSSIKYNEQFF. Full variable domain (rest looked up from reference TRBV15 and TRBJ2-1): DAMVIQNPRYQVTQFGKPVTLSCSQTLNHNVMYWYQQKSSQAPKLLFHYYDKDFNNEADTPDNFQSRRPNTSFCFLDIRSPGLGDTAMYLCATSSIKYNEQFFGPGTRLTVL.

The rearrangement links TRBV6-5 to TRBJ2-2; 9 nucleotides line up with TRBD1. V shed 7 bases, J shed 2 bases, and the junction held 5 bases outside the gene matches. In germline, CDR1 is MNHEY, CDR2 SVGAGI. CDR3 length equals 15 residues. The CDR3: CASNSGQGNTGELFF. DNA for the CDR3: TGTGCCAGCAATTCGGGACAGGGTAACACCGGGGAGCTGTTTTTT.

The sample holds a few counts of this clonotype. The chain employs TRBV11-1 and TRBJ2-7, with TRBD2 matching 16 bases. CDR1 and CDR2 (germline): SGHAT, FQDESV (reference sequence). CDR3 length equals 20 residues. With 5 bases clipped from V and 4 bases from J, the junction kept 17 bases outside the gene matches. In DNA form, the CDR3 reads TGTGCCAGCAGCATTCCGGGACTAGCGGGAGGGCCGGAGTGGAAATACGAGCAGTACTTC. This encodes CASSIPGLAGGPEWKYEQYF.

This clonotype is judged large. The chain couples TRBV10-2 to TRBJ1-1; 7 bases align to TRBD1. Germline loops: CDR1 WSHSY, CDR2 SAAADI. Unmatched junction bases numbered 11, after V lost 3 bases and J lost 7 bases. The length of the CDR3 is 15 residues. This CDR3 reads CASSDLQGLAFEAFF. The CDR3 nucleotides read TGCGCCAGCAGTGATCTACAGGGGCTTGCTTTTGAAGCTTTCTTT.

The V call is TRBV19, the J call TRBJ2-4; the D gene could be TRBD1 or TRBD2 (7 bases each). The CDR3 length is 16 residues. V was clipped by 3 bases and J by 6 bases, with 18 bases between them. The germline CDR1 and CDR2 sequences are LNHDA and SQIVND (reference sequence). The chain's CDR3 is CASSITRGGLGNIQYF. The CDR3 nucleotides read TGTGCCAGTAGTATTACCAGGGGGGGTCTGGGAAACATTCAGTACTTC.

In its sample, this clonotype was seen a few times. The chain links TRBV7-2 to TRBJ2-3; D is ambiguous. The V gene lost 2 bases and the J gene lost 7 bases, with 7 bases spanning the gap. The CDR3 covers 12 residues. Germline CDR1 SGHTA, CDR2 FQGNSA. CDR3 amino acids: CASSLYYYTQYF. The CDR3, as DNA: TGTGCCAGCAGCTTATATTATTATACGCAGTATTTT.

This clonotype showed up just a few times. The chain employs TRBV24-1 and TRBJ2-3; 7 bases align to TRBD2. Germline V gene sequence: CDR1 KGHDR, CDR2 SFDVKD. The CDR3 length is 14 residues. V gave up 1 base and J gave up 8 bases; unmatched junction bases: 5. The CDR3 reads CATSDLAGRVTQYF. The CDR3 DNA sequence: TGTGCCACCAGTGATTTAGCGGGAAGAGTTACGCAGTATTTT.

This clonotype was picked up many times. The chain carries TRBV11-2 and TRBJ1-2, with unresolved D. The germline V gene has CDR1 SGHAT and CDR2 FQNNGV. CDR3 length: 16 residues. V was clipped by 0 bases and J by 2 bases, with 13 bases between them. For the CDR3, the DNA is TGTGCCAGCAGCTTAGATCGGTGGCAGCTAAACTATGGCTACACCTTC. This encodes CASSLDRWQLNYGYTF.

This clonotype was found many times. This sequence joins TRBV20-1 and TRBJ1-5, with 12 bases identical to TRBD1. Trimming took 0 bases from V and 5 from J; bases not matched to a gene: 2. Per the germline V gene, CDR1 is DFQATT and CDR2 is SNEGSKA (reference sequence). This CDR3 comprises 15 residues. CDR3 in DNA: TGCAGTGCTAGAGAGGGGACAGGGGGCGATCAGCCCCAGCATTTT. Protein sequence: CSAREGTGGDQPQHF.

This clonotype has ten or more counts. The chain recombines TRBV5-1 with TRBJ1-6; D gene unclear. Germline CDR1 and CDR2: SGHRS and YFSETQ. V gave up 4 bases and J gave up 7 bases, with 18 bases separating them. The CDR3 runs to 16 residues. The CDR3 region has the DNA TGCGCCAGCAGCCTTGGAAATACAAGGTCGAATTCACCCCTCCACTTT. Translation: CASSLGNTRSNSPLHF. Looking up the rest from reference TRBV5-1 and TRBJ1-6 gives the full variable domain: KAGVTQTPRYLIKTRGQQVTLSCSPISGHRSVSWYQQTPGQGLQFLFEYFSETQRNKGNFPGRFSGRQFSNSRSEMNVSTLELGDSALYLCASSLGNTRSNSPLHFGNGTRLTVT.

This clonotype was counted many times. The V call is TRBV12-3 or TRBV12-4, the J call TRBJ2-7; TRBD1 matches at 12 bases. This CDR3 spans 18 amino acids. The ends lost 6 bases at V and 2 bases at J; junction bases unmatched: 14. CDR3 in amino acids: CASSLSGTGGPSAYEQYF. As DNA, the CDR3 is TGTGCCAGCAGCCTCTCCGGGACAGGGGGCCCATCGGCCTACGAGCAGTACTTC.

This clonotype was counted between two and nine times. The gene calls are TRBV12-3 or TRBV12-4 and TRBJ1-3; 8 bases line up with TRBD1. The CDR3 has 15 residues. Trimming cost V 5 bases and J 3 bases; bases outside gene matches: 6. CDR3 nucleotides: TGTGCCAGCAGTCCCAGGACAGGGTTTGGAAACACCATATATTTT. The encoded protein is CASSPRTGFGNTIYF.

At least ten counts were recorded for this clonotype. The gene calls are TRBV20-1 and TRBJ2-3, with TRBD2 matching 7 bases. Germline-derived CDR1 and CDR2 are DFQATT and SNEGSKA (reference sequence). The V gene end was trimmed by 5 bases and the J gene end by 4 bases; junction bases not matched to a gene: 6. The CDR3 has 13 residues. In DNA, the CDR3 is TGCAGTGCTCCGGGACTACAATCAGATACGCAGTATTTT. It codes for CSAPGLQSDTQYF.

This clonotype has more than one count but fewer than ten. The chain carries TRBV20-1 and TRBJ1-1; D gene uncertain. The CDR3 has 14 amino acids. V dropped 2 bases and J dropped 4 bases, with 14 bases sitting between them. The V gene's germline CDR1 is DFQATT and CDR2 SNEGSKA (reference sequence). The CDR3 DNA reads as TGCAGTGCTAGAAGAGTCTCGGGTTTCACTGAAGCTTTCTTT. Translation: CSARRVSGFTEAFF.

This clonotype was counted between two and nine times. V is TRBV6-1 and J is TRBJ2-1, with TRBD2 matching over 7 bases. CDR1 and CDR2 from the germline V gene are MNHNS and SASEGT. The CDR3 sequence is 13 residues long. Unmatched junction bases numbered 4, after V lost 6 bases and J lost 5 bases. CDR3 amino acids: CASRRLADNEQFF. The DNA of the CDR3 is TGTGCCAGCAGAAGACTAGCCGACAATGAGCAGTTCTTC.

The table lists this clonotype with a few counts. The chain links TRBV28 to TRBJ2-1; D is possibly TRBD2 (6 bases). The CDR3 is 11 residues long. Trimming removed 11 bases at V and 6 bases at J, with 11 bases between. CDR1 MDHEN and CDR2 SYDVKM come from the germline V gene. CDR3 residues: CAGGVPNEQFF. The CDR3 DNA is TGTGCCGGAGGGGTCCCCAATGAGCAGTTCTTC.

This clonotype was observed a few times. The rearrangement links TRBV2 to TRBJ2-7; tentatively, D is TRBD2 (6 bases). This CDR3 is built from 13 residues. Germline V gives CDR1 SNHLY, CDR2 FYNNEI. Deletions cut 8 bases from V and 0 bases from J, with 11 bases between. The CDR3 loop is CASGVGSSYEQYV. CDR3 nucleotides: TGTGCCAGCGGCGTCGGGAGCTCCTACGAGCAGTACGTC.

This clonotype was observed many times. The rearrangement uses TRBV12-3 or TRBV12-4 and TRBJ2-1; tentatively, D is TRBD2 (5 bases). Trimming stripped 3 bases from V and 4 bases from J, with 7 bases between. This CDR3 has 13 amino acids. CDR3 loop: CASSLKRYNEQFF. CDR3 nucleotides: TGTGCCAGCAGTTTGAAGCGGTACAATGAGCAGTTCTTC.

This clonotype has only a few counts. The chain employs TRBV5-1 and TRBJ1-2, with D possibly TRBD1 on 6 matching bases. The germline gives CDR1 SGHRS, CDR2 YFSETQ. Trimming pared 4 bases from V and 4 bases from J, leaving 17 bases between. The CDR3 runs 15 residues. Here the CDR3 DNA reads TGCGCCAGCAGCAGAACAGGGAATTACAGCTATGGCTACACCTTC. Encoded protein: CASSRTGNYSYGYTF.

This clonotype was counted many times. The chain has TRBV10-2 and TRBJ2-5; TRBD1 matches at 8 bases. Germline assignment: CDR1 WSHSY and CDR2 SAAADI. This CDR3 contains 15 residues. The junction had 3 bases not matched to a gene; V was cut back by 2 bases and J by 1 base. CDR3 bases: TGCGCCAGCAGTGAGATAGGGACAGGCCAAGAGACCCAGTACTTC. It encodes CASSEIGTGQETQYF.

This clonotype showed up many times. J is TRBJ1-5 and V is TRBV20-1, with TRBD1 as a possible D gene (5 bases). Germline CDR1 and CDR2: DFQATT and SNEGSKA (reference sequence). This CDR3 is 14 amino acids long. The ends were cut back, 5 bases at V and 0 bases at J, with 11 bases in the middle. CDR3 in amino acids: CSAALGTSNQPQHF. The CDR3 DNA is TGCAGTGCTGCTCTTGGGACTAGCAATCAGCCCCAGCATTTT.

This clonotype was counted at least ten times. The gene calls are TRBV9 and TRBJ2-5; 10 positions match TRBD1. With V trimmed by 4 bases and J by 5 bases, 8 bases remained unmatched. The CDR3 is 15 amino acids. Germline V gene sequence: CDR1 SGDLS, CDR2 YYNGEE. The CDR3 DNA is TGTGCCAGCAGCCTAACCGGGACAGGGGTTGAGACCCAGTACTTC. Its translation: CASSLTGTGVETQYF.

This clonotype was detected many times. The V and J genes are TRBV24-1 and TRBJ2-2; TRBD2 matches at 9 bases. Germline V gene lookup returns CDR1 KGHDR and CDR2 SFDVKD. The CDR3 covers 17 residues. Trimming cost V 1 base and J 5 bases; bases outside gene matches: 7. CDR3 sequence reads: CATSDLPGTSSTGELFF. The CDR3, as DNA: TGTGCCACCAGTGATTTACCCGGGACTAGCTCTACCGGGGAGCTGTTTTTT.